This entry is about one TCR beta chain. No antigen is known for it. A much more abundant neighbour one base away suggests this may be a read error. The entry originates in a study of T cell repertoires in cytomegalovirus infection. Study information: As its CMV epitopes, the study selected recently identified HLA-C-restricted and well-studied HLA-B-restricted targets. CMV infection together with matching HLA type was indicated by public TCR beta signatures. General study results and limits: The ex vivo response showed dominance by HLA-C-restricted CMV-specific TCR beta clonotypes.

TCRdb reanalysed the reads using MiXCR and keeps one entry per CDR3 protein. The table records about a million distinct CDR3 sequences, approximately 33% of them present only once. The CDR3 length is 14 residues. Germline V lookup: CDR1 SGHVS, CDR2 FNYEAQ. V gene TRBV7-6 combines with J gene TRBJ2-3; D remains unclear. The TCR sequence derives from a human donor in good health (CMV status not recorded). Some clones in this sample may be carry-over from other donors' samples. This material consisted of cultured CD8+ T cells from PBMCs, taken from culture after CMV antigen stimulation. DNA for the CDR3: TGTGTCAGCAGCTTAGCTGTGGGGACAGATACGCAGTATTTT. Protein: CVSSLAVGTDTQYF.